This T cell receptor (beta chain) was captured in a study of memory CD4+ T cells and cytomegalovirus serostatus. The wider study: Healthy Belgian adult donors included about nine CMV-positive and some 23 CMV-negative people.

Repertoires were generated with immunoSEQ multiplex PCR, while TCRdb's copy carries only in-frame clones and drops some. The repertoire includes over 60,000 clones, approximately 85% of them detected once, and more than 0.8% sits in the top ten. Single viable CD3+CD4+CD8-CD45RO+ cells were sorted as the memory CD4+ T cells. The trim removed 4 bases at V and 8 bases at J, leaving 13 bases unmatched. The CDR3 runs 15 residues. The germline gives CDR1 SGHVS, CDR2 FNYEAQ. By share of the sample, this clone is medium-sized. V gene TRBV7-6 combines with J gene TRBJ1-2; 7 bases fit TRBD1. This sequence was found in an adult in good health and CMV-seronegative. The material sequenced was memory CD4+ T cells from blood. The CDR3 region is CASSSLTGKFRGYTF. The CDR3 DNA sequence: TGTGCCAGCAGCTCACTGACAGGGAAGTTCCGCGGCTACACCTTC.